Listed below are T cell receptor beta chains from one sample, sequenced in a study of shared clonotypes between healthy human individuals. Sequencing was performed with immunoSEQ multiplex PCR; in TCRdb, only in-frame clones are kept and a portion is missing. The sample gives millions of clones, just over 90% of which show up once; 0.39% is in the top ten. The sample consisted of naive CD4+ T cells from PBMCs. The receptors were gathered from a man between 18 and 29 years old in good health. Some clones in this sample may be carry-over from other donors' samples. The CDR3 runs from the conserved cysteine through the conserved F or W. Each record gives: CDR3 DNA, CDR3 protein, D gene, V gene, J gene, clone size. D genes are given only for firm matches. The size entry is marked missing in some rows and otherwise reads once, few, many or a size class.

CDR3nt: TGCGCCAGCAGCCAACAACAGGGGTCCGGGGAGCTGTTTTTT
CDR3aa: CASSQQQGSGELFF
d_gene: TRBD1
v_gene: TRBV5-1
j_gene: TRBJ2-2
abundance: -

CDR3nt: TGTGCCAGCTCACCATCAGGGGGCAATCAGCCCCAGCATTTT
CDR3aa: CASSPSGGNQPQHF
d_gene: -
v_gene: TRBV18
j_gene: TRBJ1-5
abundance: -

CDR3nt: TGTGCCAGCTCACCACTGGACAGGGGGCGCGGTGAGCAGTTCTTC
CDR3aa: CASSPLDRGRGEQFF
d_gene: TRBD1
v_gene: TRBV18
j_gene: TRBJ2-1
abundance: -

CDR3nt: TGTGCCAGCTCACCCGGGACAGGGGTTTCTGGCTACACCTTC
CDR3aa: CASSPGTGVSGYTF
d_gene: TRBD1
v_gene: TRBV18
j_gene: TRBJ1-2
abundance: -

CDR3nt: TGTGCCAGTAGTAACAGGGGGATATATACGCAGTATTTT
CDR3aa: CASSNRGIYTQYF
d_gene: TRBD1
v_gene: TRBV19
j_gene: TRBJ2-3
abundance: -

CDR3nt: TGTGCCAGCAGCTTGGGAGGAGGGAACACTGAAGCTTTCTTT
CDR3aa: CASSLGGGNTEAFF
d_gene: -
v_gene: TRBV5-4
j_gene: TRBJ1-1
abundance: -

CDR3nt: TGTGCCAGCACCGAGGGGGATACGGGAGCCCAAGATACGCAGTATTTT
CDR3aa: CASTEGDTGAQDTQYF
d_gene: -
v_gene: TRBV6-6
j_gene: TRBJ2-3
abundance: -

CDR3nt: TGTGCCAGCAGCGTAGGGCACGGGAACACTGAAGCTTTCTTT
CDR3aa: CASSVGHGNTEAFF
d_gene: -
v_gene: TRBV9
j_gene: TRBJ1-1
abundance: -

CDR3nt: TGCGCCAGCAGCGCGGACAGGATAACAGATACGCAGTATTTT
CDR3aa: CASSADRITDTQYF
d_gene: TRBD1
v_gene: TRBV5-1
j_gene: TRBJ2-3
abundance: -

CDR3nt: TGCGCCAGCAGCTTGGGGGCGGGAGGGCCGAGGAATGAGCAGTTCTTC
CDR3aa: CASSLGAGGPRNEQFF
d_gene: TRBD2
v_gene: TRBV5-1
j_gene: TRBJ2-1
abundance: -

CDR3nt: TGTGCCAGCAGCCCGGGGGCAGATACGCAGTATTTT
CDR3aa: CASSPGADTQYF
d_gene: -
v_gene: TRBV7-2
j_gene: TRBJ2-3
abundance: -

CDR3nt: TGTGCCAGCAGCTTGGAGGCAGGGAATGGCTACACCTTC
CDR3aa: CASSLEAGNGYTF
d_gene: -
v_gene: TRBV5-4
j_gene: TRBJ1-2
abundance: -

CDR3nt: TGCGCCAGCAGCCCACAGGGTTCCGGGGAGCTGTTTTTT
CDR3aa: CASSPQGSGELFF
d_gene: -
v_gene: TRBV5-1
j_gene: TRBJ2-2
abundance: -

CDR3nt: TGTGCCAGCAGCTTAACGCGGGATCAGCCCCAGCATTTT
CDR3aa: CASSLTRDQPQHF
d_gene: -
v_gene: TRBV5-5
j_gene: TRBJ1-5
abundance: -

CDR3nt: TGTGCCAGCAAAAACCGGGACACTGCCACCGGGGAGCTGTTTTTT
CDR3aa: CASKNRDTATGELFF
d_gene: -
v_gene: TRBV28
j_gene: TRBJ2-2
abundance: -

CDR3nt: TGTGCCAGCAGCCCAGGAGGGGGCTCTGGAAACACCATATATTTT
CDR3aa: CASSPGGGSGNTIYF
d_gene: -
v_gene: TRBV9
j_gene: TRBJ1-3
abundance: once

CDR3nt: TGTGCCAGCAGTTACCAGCGGGGACAGTACAATGAGCAGTTCTTC
CDR3aa: CASSYQRGQYNEQFF
d_gene: -
v_gene: TRBV6-6
j_gene: TRBJ2-1
abundance: -

CDR3nt: TGTGCCAGCAGTGACAGGCGCGAGAAGCCCCAGCATTTT
CDR3aa: CASSDRREKPQHF
d_gene: -
v_gene: TRBV2
j_gene: TRBJ1-5
abundance: -

CDR3nt: TGTGCCAGTAGTATAGGACCCGATCAGCATTTT
CDR3aa: CASSIGPDQHF
d_gene: -
v_gene: TRBV19
j_gene: TRBJ1-5
abundance: -

CDR3nt: TGTGCCAGCAGCTTCACCGGGACAGGGTCTGGAAACACCATATATTTT
CDR3aa: CASSFTGTGSGNTIYF
d_gene: TRBD1
v_gene: TRBV2
j_gene: TRBJ1-3
abundance: -

CDR3nt: TGTGCCAGCTCACCACGGACAGGCTCCTACAATGAGCAGTTCTTC
CDR3aa: CASSPRTGSYNEQFF
d_gene: TRBD1
v_gene: TRBV18
j_gene: TRBJ2-1
abundance: -

CDR3nt: TGTGCCAGCAGCCCCCGAGGACAGGGTGCGGGCCCTGAAGCTTTCTTT
CDR3aa: CASSPRGQGAGPEAFF
d_gene: TRBD1
v_gene: TRBV13
j_gene: TRBJ1-1
abundance: once

CDR3nt: TGCAGCGTTGAATTGCCGGGGAAGGGTCAGCCCCAGCATTTT
CDR3aa: CSVELPGKGQPQHF
d_gene: -
v_gene: TRBV29-1
j_gene: TRBJ1-5
abundance: -

CDR3nt: TGTGCCAGCACGGCCAGCTCCTACGAGCAGTACTTC
CDR3aa: CASTASSYEQYF
d_gene: -
v_gene: TRBV28
j_gene: TRBJ2-7
abundance: -

CDR3nt: TGTGCCAGTAGTATGAGCCGGGGCACCGGGGAGCTGTTTTTT
CDR3aa: CASSMSRGTGELFF
d_gene: -
v_gene: TRBV19
j_gene: TRBJ2-2
abundance: -

CDR3nt: TGTGCCAGCAGCTTAGAGGGACCCTACACAGATACGCAGTATTTT
CDR3aa: CASSLEGPYTDTQYF
d_gene: -
v_gene: TRBV11-2
j_gene: TRBJ2-3
abundance: -

CDR3nt: TGTGCCAGCTCACACCGACTAGCGGATAGCTCCTACAATGAGCAGTTCTTC
CDR3aa: CASSHRLADSSYNEQFF
d_gene: TRBD2
v_gene: TRBV18
j_gene: TRBJ2-1
abundance: -

CDR3nt: TGTGCCAGTAGTATTTCGGGGGTCTCGGCTTTCTTT
CDR3aa: CASSISGVSAFF
d_gene: -
v_gene: TRBV19
j_gene: TRBJ1-1
abundance: -

CDR3nt: TGTGCCAGCAGCTTGGGAGGGGCGCAAGAGACCCAGTACTTC
CDR3aa: CASSLGGAQETQYF
d_gene: -
v_gene: TRBV5-4
j_gene: TRBJ2-5
abundance: -

CDR3nt: TGTGCCAGCAGCTTAACAGCGGGAAGGGGAGAGACCCAGTACTTC
CDR3aa: CASSLTAGRGETQYF
d_gene: TRBD2
v_gene: TRBV7-6
j_gene: TRBJ2-5
abundance: -

CDR3nt: TGTGCCAGCAGCTTCGGATCCCCCGGGGAGCTGTTTTTT
CDR3aa: CASSFGSPGELFF
d_gene: -
v_gene: TRBV11-3
j_gene: TRBJ2-2
abundance: -

CDR3nt: TGTGCCAGCAGCTTTAACCCGGGACAGGGGGCCGGGGAGCTGTTTTTT
CDR3aa: CASSFNPGQGAGELFF
d_gene: TRBD1
v_gene: TRBV7-8
j_gene: TRBJ2-2
abundance: -

CDR3nt: TGTGCCAGCAGTTCACCAAGGTACTCTGGAAACACCATATATTTT
CDR3aa: CASSSPRYSGNTIYF
d_gene: -
v_gene: TRBV28
j_gene: TRBJ1-3
abundance: once

CDR3nt: TGCGCCAGCAGCCCGGGGCTACTCTACGAGCAGTACTTC
CDR3aa: CASSPGLLYEQYF
d_gene: -
v_gene: TRBV10-1
j_gene: TRBJ2-7
abundance: -

CDR3nt: TGCGCCAGCAGCACTCCGACAGGGGAAGAGACCCAGTACTTC
CDR3aa: CASSTPTGEETQYF
d_gene: TRBD1
v_gene: TRBV5-1
j_gene: TRBJ2-5
abundance: -

CDR3nt: TGTGCCAGCAGCGTAGTGTGGGGAAACCTACAAACCGGGGAGCTGTTTTTT
CDR3aa: CASSVVWGNLQTGELFF
d_gene: -
v_gene: TRBV9
j_gene: TRBJ2-2
abundance: -

CDR3nt: TGTGCCAGCAGCGCACAGGGGGTCGCCGGGGAGCTGTTTTTT
CDR3aa: CASSAQGVAGELFF
d_gene: TRBD1
v_gene: TRBV5-4
j_gene: TRBJ2-2
abundance: -

CDR3nt: TGTGCCAGCAGTTACCAATACATGAACACTGAAGCTTTCTTT
CDR3aa: CASSYQYMNTEAFF
d_gene: -
v_gene: TRBV6-6
j_gene: TRBJ1-1
abundance: -

CDR3nt: TGCAGCGTGGCGGTTGTGTGGCGGGAGGCCCCCACAGATACGCAGTATTTT
CDR3aa: CSVAVVWREAPTDTQYF
d_gene: TRBD2
v_gene: TRBV29-1
j_gene: TRBJ2-3
abundance: once

CDR3nt: TGTGCCAACAGTGACAGGGAGCACTATGGCTACACCTTC
CDR3aa: CANSDREHYGYTF
d_gene: TRBD1
v_gene: TRBV10-3
j_gene: TRBJ1-2
abundance: -

CDR3nt: TGTGCCAGCAGGACAGGGAAGGGGGATTATGGCTACACCTTC
CDR3aa: CASRTGKGDYGYTF
d_gene: TRBD1
v_gene: TRBV28
j_gene: TRBJ1-2
abundance: -

CDR3nt: TGTGCCAGCAGCTTAGGAACCGGGAGGAAACTGTTTTTT
CDR3aa: CASSLGTGRKLFF
d_gene: -
v_gene: TRBV7-9
j_gene: TRBJ1-4
abundance: once

CDR3nt: TGCGCCAGCTCAGGGGGCGCCTCTGGAAACACCATATATTTT
CDR3aa: CASSGGASGNTIYF
d_gene: TRBD1
v_gene: TRBV5-1
j_gene: TRBJ1-3
abundance: -

CDR3nt: TGTGCCAGCAGTGGGACAGGGGGCATGTCCTACGAGCAGTACTTC
CDR3aa: CASSGTGGMSYEQYF
d_gene: TRBD1
v_gene: TRBV28
j_gene: TRBJ2-7
abundance: -

CDR3nt: TGCGCCAGCAGCCAAGTTACCTTC
CDR3aa: CASSQVTF
d_gene: -
v_gene: TRBV4-3
j_gene: TRBJ2-4
abundance: -

CDR3nt: TGTGCCAGCAGCTTAGCGGAGGGCATTCAGTACTTC
CDR3aa: CASSLAEGIQYF
d_gene: -
v_gene: TRBV7-9
j_gene: TRBJ2-4
abundance: -

CDR3nt: TGCGCCAGCAGCTTTTCGGGACCTTGGATAGATACGCAGTATTTT
CDR3aa: CASSFSGPWIDTQYF
d_gene: -
v_gene: TRBV5-1
j_gene: TRBJ2-3
abundance: -

CDR3nt: TGCGCCAGCGCTCGACTAGCGGGAGTTTTGCAAGAGACCCAGTACTTC
CDR3aa: CASARLAGVLQETQYF
d_gene: TRBD2
v_gene: TRBV5-1
j_gene: TRBJ2-5
abundance: -

CDR3nt: TGTGCCAGCAGCGTAGGCGGGAGAGGTGTGTACAATGAGCAGTTCTTC
CDR3aa: CASSVGGRGVYNEQFF
d_gene: TRBD2
v_gene: TRBV9
j_gene: TRBJ2-1
abundance: -

CDR3nt: TGTGCCAGCAGCTTTAGGAGTATAGCGGGAGGGCTTAATGCAGATACGCAGTATTTT
CDR3aa: CASSFRSIAGGLNADTQYF
d_gene: TRBD2
v_gene: TRBV11-2
j_gene: TRBJ2-3
abundance: once

CDR3nt: TGTGCCAGCACCTCCAGCGGGGCTCAGGTGCAGTACTTC
CDR3aa: CASTSSGAQVQYF
d_gene: TRBD2
v_gene: TRBV6-6
j_gene: TRBJ2-7
abundance: -